The 3 T cell receptor beta chains given below trace back to one sample, sequenced in a study of post-analysis software for immune sequencing data. Points from the study as a whole: TRBV segments more frequent in patients than in controls numbered several and included TRBV5-6, TRBV5-1 and TRBV20-1.

Researchers reported that TCR beta cDNA libraries carried unique molecular identifiers. MiXCR was run by TCRdb on the PCR reads, yielding one entry per CDR3 protein. In the table there are some 190,000 distinct CDR3 sequences, around 29% of which are singletons. Which antigens these TCRs recognize remains unknown. Input material: blood. The receptors were sampled from a girl aged 2 to 17 with multiple sclerosis.

In the case of this clonotype: A read error is possible here, since a much larger clone lies one base away. V is TRBV6-6 and J is TRBJ2-1, with 8 bases matching TRBD1. V lost 5 bases to trimming and J lost 2 bases; unmatched junction nucleotides: 5. This CDR3 has 15 amino acids. Germline CDR1 MNHNY, CDR2 SVGAGI (reference sequence). The CDR3 protein is CASSHDRGAYNEQFF. CDR3 in DNA: TGTGCCAGCAGTCACGACAGGGGAGCCTACAATGAGCAGTTCTTC.

In this sample, this clonotype turned up many times. CDR3 loop: CASSVGSSDGYTF. The CDR3 coding sequence is TGTGCCAGCAGCGTAGGAAGTAGCGATGGCTACACCTTC. The chain recombines TRBV12-3 or TRBV12-4 with TRBJ1-2; no reliable D call. The CDR3 runs 13 residues. V lost 6 bases, J lost 6 bases, and 14 bases lay in between.

The chain uses TRBV3-1 and TRBJ1-2, with TRBD1 matching 7 bases. The V gene's germline CDR1 is LGHDT and CDR2 YNNKEL (reference sequence). This CDR3 has 18 residues. Losses at the gene ends were 4 bases for V and 3 bases for J; bases not matched to a gene: 17. The CDR3 nucleotides read TGTGCCAGCAGCCTCCTACCGGGCCACTACCAGGGGGACTATGGCTACACCTTC. It specifies CASSLLPGHYQGDYGYTF.